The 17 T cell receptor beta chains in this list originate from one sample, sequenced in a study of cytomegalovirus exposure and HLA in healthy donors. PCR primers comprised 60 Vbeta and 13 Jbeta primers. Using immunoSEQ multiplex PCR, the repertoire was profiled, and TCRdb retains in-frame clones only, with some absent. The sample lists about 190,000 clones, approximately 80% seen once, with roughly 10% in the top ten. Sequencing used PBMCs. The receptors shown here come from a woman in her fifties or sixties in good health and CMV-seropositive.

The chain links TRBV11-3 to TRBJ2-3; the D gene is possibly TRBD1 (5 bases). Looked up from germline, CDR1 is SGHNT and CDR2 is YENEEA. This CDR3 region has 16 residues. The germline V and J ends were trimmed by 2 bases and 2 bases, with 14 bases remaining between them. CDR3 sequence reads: CASSLNQGGNTDTQYF. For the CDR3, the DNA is TGTGCCAGCAGCTTAAACCAGGGTGGGAACACAGATACGCAGTATTTT.

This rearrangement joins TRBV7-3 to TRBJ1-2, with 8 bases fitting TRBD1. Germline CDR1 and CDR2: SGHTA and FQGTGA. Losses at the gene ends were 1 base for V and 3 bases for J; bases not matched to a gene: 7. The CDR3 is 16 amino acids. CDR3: CASSLNPGGADYGYTF. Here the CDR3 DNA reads TGTGCCAGCAGCTTAAATCCAGGGGGCGCGGACTATGGCTACACCTTC.

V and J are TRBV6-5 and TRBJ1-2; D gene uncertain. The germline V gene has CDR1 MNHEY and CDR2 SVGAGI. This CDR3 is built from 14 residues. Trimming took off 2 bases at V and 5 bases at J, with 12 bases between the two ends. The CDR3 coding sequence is TGTGCCAGCAGTTACGCGGCAGTGAATTATGGCTACACCTTC. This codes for CASSYAAVNYGYTF.

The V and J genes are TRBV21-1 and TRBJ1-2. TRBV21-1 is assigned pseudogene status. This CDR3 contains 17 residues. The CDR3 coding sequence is TGTGCCAGCAGCAACGGGGAGGGGGAGATTTCGGACTATGGCTACACCTTC. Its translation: CASSNGEGEISDYGYTF.

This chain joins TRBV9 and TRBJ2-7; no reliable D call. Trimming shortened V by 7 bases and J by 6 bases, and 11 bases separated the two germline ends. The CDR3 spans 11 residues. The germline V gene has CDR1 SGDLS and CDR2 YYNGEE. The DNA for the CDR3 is TGTGCCAGCTCCGGTAATGGCGAGCAGTACTTC. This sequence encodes CASSGNGEQYF. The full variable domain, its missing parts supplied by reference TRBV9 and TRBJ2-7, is DSGVTQTPKHLITATGQRVTLRCSPRSGDLSVYWYQQSLDQGLQFLIQYYNGEERAKGNILERFSAQQFPDLHSELNLSSLELGDSALYFCASSGNGEQYFGPGTRLTVT.

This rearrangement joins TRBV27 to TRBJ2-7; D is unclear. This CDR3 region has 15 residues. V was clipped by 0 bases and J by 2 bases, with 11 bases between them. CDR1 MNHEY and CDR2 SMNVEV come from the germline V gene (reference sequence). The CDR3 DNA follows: TGTGCCAGCAGTTTATCCCTCGCAGTGGCCTACGAGCAGTACTTC. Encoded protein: CASSLSLAVAYEQYF.

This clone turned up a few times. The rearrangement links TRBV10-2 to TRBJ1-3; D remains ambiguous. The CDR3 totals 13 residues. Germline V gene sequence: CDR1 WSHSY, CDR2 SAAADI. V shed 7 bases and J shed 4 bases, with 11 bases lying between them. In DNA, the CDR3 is TGCGCCAGCACTCGGGGTAGCGGAAACACCATATATTTT. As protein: CASTRGSGNTIYF.

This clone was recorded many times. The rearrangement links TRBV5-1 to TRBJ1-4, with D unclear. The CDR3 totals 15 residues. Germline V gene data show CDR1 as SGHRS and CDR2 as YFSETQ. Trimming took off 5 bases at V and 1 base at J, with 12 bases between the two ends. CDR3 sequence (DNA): TGCGCCAGCAGGGAGAGGGTTAGAACTAATGAAAAACTGTTTTTT. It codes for CASRERVRTNEKLFF.

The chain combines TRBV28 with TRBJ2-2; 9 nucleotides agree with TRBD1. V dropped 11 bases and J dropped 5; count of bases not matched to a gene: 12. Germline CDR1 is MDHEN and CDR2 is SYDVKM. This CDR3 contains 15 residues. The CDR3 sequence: CAGLTGGMGTGELFF. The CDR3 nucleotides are TGTGCCGGCCTTACAGGGGGCATGGGGACCGGGGAGCTGTTTTTT.

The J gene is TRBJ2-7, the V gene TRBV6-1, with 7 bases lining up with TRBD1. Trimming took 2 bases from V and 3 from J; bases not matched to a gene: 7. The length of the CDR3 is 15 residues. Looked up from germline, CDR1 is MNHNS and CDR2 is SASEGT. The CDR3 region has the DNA TGTGCCAGCAGTGAATTAACAGGGGAAATCTACGAGCAGTACTTC. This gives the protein CASSELTGEIYEQYF.

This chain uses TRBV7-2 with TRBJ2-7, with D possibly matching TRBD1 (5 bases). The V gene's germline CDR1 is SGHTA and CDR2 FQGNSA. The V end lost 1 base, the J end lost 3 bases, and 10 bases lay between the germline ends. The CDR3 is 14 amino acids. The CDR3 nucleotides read TGTGCCAGCAGCTTAGGACAGACTTTCTACGAGCAGTACTTC. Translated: CASSLGQTFYEQYF.

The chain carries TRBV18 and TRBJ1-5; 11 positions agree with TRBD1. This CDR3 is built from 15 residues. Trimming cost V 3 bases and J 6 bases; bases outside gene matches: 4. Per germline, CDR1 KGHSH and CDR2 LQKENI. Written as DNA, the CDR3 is TGTGCCAGCTCACCCGGGACAGGGGGAAGTCAGCCCCAGCATTTT. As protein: CASSPGTGGSQPQHF.

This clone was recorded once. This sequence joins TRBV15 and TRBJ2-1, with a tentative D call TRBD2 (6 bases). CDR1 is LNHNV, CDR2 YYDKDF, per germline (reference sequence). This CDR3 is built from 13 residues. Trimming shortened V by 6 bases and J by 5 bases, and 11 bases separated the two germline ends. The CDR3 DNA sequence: TGTGCCACCAGTTCACGCGGGGACAATGAGCAGTTCTTC. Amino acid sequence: CATSSRGDNEQFF.

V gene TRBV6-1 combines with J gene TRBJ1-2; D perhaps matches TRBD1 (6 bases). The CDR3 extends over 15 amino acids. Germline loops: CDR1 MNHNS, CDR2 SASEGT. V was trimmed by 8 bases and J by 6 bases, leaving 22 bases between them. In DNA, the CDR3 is TGTGCCAGCCCAACTGATAACAGGGTTCTAGATGGCTACACCTTC. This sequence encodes CASPTDNRVLDGYTF.

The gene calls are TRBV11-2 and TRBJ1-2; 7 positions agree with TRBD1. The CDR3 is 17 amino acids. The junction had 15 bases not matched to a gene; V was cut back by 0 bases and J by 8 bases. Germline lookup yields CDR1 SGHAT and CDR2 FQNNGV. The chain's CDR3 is CASSLDQEGAIGMGYTF. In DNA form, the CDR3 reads TGTGCCAGCAGCTTAGATCAAGAGGGGGCGATCGGTATGGGCTACACCTTC.

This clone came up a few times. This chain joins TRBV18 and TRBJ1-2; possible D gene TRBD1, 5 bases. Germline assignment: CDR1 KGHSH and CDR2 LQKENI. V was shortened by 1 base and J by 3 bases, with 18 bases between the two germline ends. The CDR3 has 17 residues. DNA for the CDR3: TGTGCCAGCTCACCACAGTCACCGCAGGGCGCGTACTATGGCTACACCTTC. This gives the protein CASSPQSPQGAYYGYTF. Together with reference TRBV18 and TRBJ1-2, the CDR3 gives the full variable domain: NAGVMQNPRHLVRRRGQEARLRCSPMKGHSHVYWYRQLPEEGLKFMVYLQKENIIDESGMPKERFSAEFPKEGPSILRIQQVVRGDSAAYFCASSPQSPQGAYYGYTFGSGTRLTVV.

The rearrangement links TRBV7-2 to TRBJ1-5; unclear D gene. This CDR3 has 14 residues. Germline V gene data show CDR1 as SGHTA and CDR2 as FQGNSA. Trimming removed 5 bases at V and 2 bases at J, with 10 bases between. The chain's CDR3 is CASSITPGNQPQHF. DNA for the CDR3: TGTGCCAGCAGCATAACTCCCGGCAATCAGCCCCAGCATTTT.